These T cell receptor beta chains were read from a single sample in a study of PD-L1 blockade in urothelial cancer. Repertoires were generated with immunoSEQ multiplex PCR, while TCRdb's copy carries only in-frame clones and drops some. The table has about 120,000 clones, around 89% seen once. Sample: PBMCs, taken around atezolizumab (anti-PD-L1) treatment. These receptors came from a man in his sixties with urothelial cancer. CDR3s include the opening cysteine and the closing phenylalanine or tryptophan. A D gene is named only where the DNA matches it firmly. Not every row has a clone size; where given, it reads once, few, many or a size class.

CDR3aa | CDR3nt | j_gene | v_gene | d_gene | abundance
CASSHRQGDEQYF | TGTGCCAGCAGCCATAGACAGGGGGACGAGCAGTACTTC | TRBJ2-7 | TRBV16 | TRBD1 | .
CSVQKGGTGATEAFF | TGCAGCGTCCAAAAGGGCGGGACAGGGGCGACTGAAGCTTTCTTT | TRBJ1-1 | TRBV29-1 | TRBD1 | .
CASSTWTAQETQYF | TGTGCCAGCAGCACATGGACAGCCCAAGAGACCCAGTACTTC | TRBJ2-5 | TRBV11-2 | . | .
CASSEQSYVYEQYF | TGTGCCAGCAGCGAACAATCCTATGTCTACGAGCAGTACTTC | TRBJ2-7 | TRBV2 | . | .
CASSLADGAGIYGYTF | TGCGCCAGCAGCTTGGCCGACGGCGCAGGGATCTATGGCTACACCTTC | TRBJ1-2 | TRBV5-1 | . | .
CASSLELGGDEQYF | TGCGCCAGCAGCTTGGAACTAGGAGGGGACGAGCAGTACTTC | TRBJ2-7 | TRBV5-1 | . | .
CASSVGGGLNTEAFF | TGTGCCAGCAGCGTAGGGGGGGGATTGAACACTGAAGCTTTCTTT | TRBJ1-1 | TRBV9 | . | .
CASSPAGDNQPQHF | TGCGCCAGCAGCCCCGCAGGGGATAATCAGCCCCAGCATTTT | TRBJ1-5 | TRBV5-1 | . | .
CASRLQGAKDTEAFF | TGTGCCAGTAGACTACAGGGGGCGAAAGACACTGAAGCTTTCTTT | TRBJ1-1 | TRBV19 | TRBD1 | .
CASSLGGVGYEQYF | TGTGCCAGCAGCTTAGGGGGGGTGGGGTACGAGCAGTACTTC | TRBJ2-7 | TRBV7-2 | . | .
CASSLVGAGEQYF | TGCGCCAGCAGCTTGGTAGGGGCCGGCGAGCAGTACTTC | TRBJ2-7 | TRBV5-1 | . | .
CASSSGQGAGTEAFF | TGTGCCAGCAGCTCCGGACAGGGGGCTGGCACTGAAGCTTTCTTT | TRBJ1-1 | TRBV6-6 | TRBD1 | once
CASSQDLRVREQFF | TGTGCCAGCAGCCAAGATCTCAGGGTCCGAGAGCAGTTCTTC | TRBJ2-1 | TRBV14 | . | .
CASSEMASGSYNEQFF | TGCGCCAGCAGTGAGATGGCTAGCGGGAGCTACAATGAGCAGTTCTTC | TRBJ2-1 | TRBV10-1 | TRBD2 | .
CASRRQDTEAFF | TGTGCCAGCAGGCGACAAGACACTGAAGCTTTCTTT | TRBJ1-1 | TRBV4-2 | . | .
CASSQKWEAWGGEQYF | TGTGCCAGCAGCCAAAAGTGGGAAGCCTGGGGGGGCGAGCAGTACTTC | TRBJ2-7 | TRBV4-2 | TRBD2 | .
CASSQTQGIYGYTF | TGCGCCAGCAGCCAGACACAGGGAATCTATGGCTACACCTTC | TRBJ1-2 | TRBV4-1 | . | .
CASSPQGGKGQQDTIYF | TGCGCCAGCAGTCCCCAGGGTGGGAAAGGGCAACAAGACACCATATATTTT | TRBJ1-3 | TRBV23-1 | . | .
CASSQSAGPQGFF | TGTGCCAGCAGCCAATCGGCGGGGCCCCAGGGGTTCTTC | TRBJ2-1 | TRBV7-9 | . | .
CAWSDLNSYNEQFF | TGTGCCTGGAGTGACCTAAATTCCTACAATGAGCAGTTCTTC | TRBJ2-1 | TRBV30 | . | few
CASSVSAGQNEAFF | TGTGCCAGTAGTGTTTCTGCAGGGCAGAATGAAGCTTTCTTT | TRBJ1-1 | TRBV19 | . | .
CASSWGQFSYEQYF | TGTGCCAGCAGTTGGGGACAGTTTTCCTACGAGCAGTACTTC | TRBJ2-7 | TRBV27 | TRBD1 | .
CASSPGLSGNTIYF | TGTGCCAGCAGCCCCGGACTCTCTGGAAACACCATATATTTT | TRBJ1-3 | TRBV2 | . | .
CSVVRQGNTEAFF | TGCAGCGTTGTCAGACAGGGGAACACTGAAGCTTTCTTT | TRBJ1-1 | TRBV29-1 | TRBD1 | .
CASSVEGRRDGYTF | TGTGCCAGCAGCGTAGAGGGCCGGAGGGATGGCTACACCTTC | TRBJ1-2 | TRBV9 | . | .
CASSSFLTGVNYGYTF | TGCGCCAGCAGCTCTTTTCTGACAGGGGTTAACTATGGCTACACCTTC | TRBJ1-2 | TRBV5-1 | TRBD1 | .
CASSAGITDNEQFF | TGTGCCAGCAGCGCCGGGATCACTGACAATGAGCAGTTCTTC | TRBJ2-1 | TRBV9 | . | .
CASSSARLPRVF | TGTGCCAGCAGCTCTGCCAGACTACCACGGGTCTTC | TRBJ2-1 | TRBV5-6 | . | .
CASSLVGRAFF | TGTGCCAGCAGCTTGGTTGGGAGAGCTTTCTTT | TRBJ1-1 | TRBV5-5 | . | .
CASSAMTGISGANVLTF | TGTGCCAGCAGTGCTATGACAGGGATCTCTGGGGCCAACGTCCTGACTTTC | TRBJ2-6 | TRBV6-1 | TRBD1 | .
CAWSLGQINEQFF | TGTGCCTGGAGCCTGGGACAGATTAATGAGCAGTTCTTC | TRBJ2-1 | TRBV30 | TRBD1 | .
CASSLGTGIRGYTF | TGTGCCAGCAGCTTGGGGACAGGGATTCGGGGCTACACCTTC | TRBJ1-2 | TRBV5-6 | TRBD1 | .
CASSRRTVSGNTIYF | TGCGCCAGCTCCCGGAGGACAGTCTCTGGAAACACCATATATTTT | TRBJ1-3 | TRBV10-2 | . | .
CAWRTGQGTSYEQYF | TGTGCCTGGAGGACAGGACAGGGGACCTCCTACGAGCAGTACTTC | TRBJ2-7 | TRBV30 | TRBD1 | .
CASNQQGTGNTIYF | TGTGCCAGCAACCAACAGGGGACTGGAAACACCATATATTTT | TRBJ1-3 | TRBV28 | TRBD1 | .
CASSLSGELFF | TGTGCCAGCAGCCTGTCCGGGGAGCTGTTTTTT | TRBJ2-2 | TRBV7-9 | . | .
CASTQGAHATNEKLFF | TGTGCCAGCACTCAGGGGGCGCATGCAACTAATGAAAAACTGTTTTTT | TRBJ1-4 | TRBV2 | TRBD1 | .
CSVADSRSNQPQHF | TGCAGCGTTGCGGACAGTAGGAGCAATCAGCCCCAGCATTTT | TRBJ1-5 | TRBV29-1 | . | .
CASMSGLDNEQFF | TGTGCCAGCATGTCGGGACTAGATAATGAGCAGTTCTTC | TRBJ2-1 | TRBV6-1 | TRBD2 | once
CATSRDRGQETQYF | TGTGCCACCAGCAGGGACAGGGGGCAGGAGACCCAGTACTTC | TRBJ2-5 | TRBV15 | TRBD1 | once
CSARQGPDTQYF | TGCAGCGCTAGACAGGGGCCAGATACGCAGTATTTT | TRBJ2-3 | TRBV29-1 | TRBD1 | .
CASRGTVNTEAFF | TGTGCCAGCAGGGGGACAGTTAACACTGAAGCTTTCTTT | TRBJ1-1 | TRBV11-2 | TRBD1 | few
CASSLIQETNYGYTF | TGTGCCAGCAGCCTAATCCAAGAGACTAACTATGGCTACACCTTC | TRBJ1-2 | TRBV28 | . | .
CASSIGLDYEQYF | TGTGCCAGTAGTATAGGGCTAGACTACGAGCAGTACTTC | TRBJ2-7 | TRBV19 | . | .
CASSVDGNTEAFF | TGTGCCAGCAGCGTAGACGGGAACACTGAAGCTTTCTTT | TRBJ1-1 | TRBV9 | . | .
CASMLPGGPFNEQFF | TGTGCCAGCATGCTACCGGGGGGCCCTTTCAATGAGCAGTTCTTC | TRBJ2-1 | TRBV19 | . | .
CASSLGTAKAFF | TGTGCCAGCAGCTTGGGGACAGCTAAAGCTTTCTTT | TRBJ1-1 | TRBV7-8 | TRBD1 | .
CASSQEVAGWEDTQYF | TGTGCCAGCAGCCAAGAAGTAGCGGGATGGGAAGATACGCAGTATTTT | TRBJ2-3 | TRBV14 | TRBD2 | .
CASSLDSGSYNEQFF | TGTGCCAGCAGCTTAGATAGCGGCTCCTACAATGAGCAGTTCTTC | TRBJ2-1 | TRBV11-2 | . | .
CASSSGQGFYEQYF | TGTGCCAGCAGCTCTGGACAGGGATTCTACGAGCAGTACTTC | TRBJ2-7 | TRBV13 | TRBD1 | once
CASRLGQGTEAFF | TGTGCCAGCAGGCTGGGACAGGGAACTGAAGCTTTCTTT | TRBJ1-1 | TRBV28 | TRBD1 | once